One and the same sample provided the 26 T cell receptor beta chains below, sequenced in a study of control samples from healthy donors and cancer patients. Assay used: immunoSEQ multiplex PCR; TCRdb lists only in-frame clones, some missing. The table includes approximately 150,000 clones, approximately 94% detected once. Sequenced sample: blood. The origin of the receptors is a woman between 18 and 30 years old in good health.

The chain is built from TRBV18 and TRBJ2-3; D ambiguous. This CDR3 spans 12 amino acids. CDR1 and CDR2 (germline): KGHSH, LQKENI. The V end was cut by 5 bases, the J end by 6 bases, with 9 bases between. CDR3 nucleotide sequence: TGTGCCAGCTCAAGGAGTAAGGATACGCAGTATTTT. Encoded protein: CASSRSKDTQYF. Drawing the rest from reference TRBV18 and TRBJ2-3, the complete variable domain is NAGVMQNPRHLVRRRGQEARLRCSPMKGHSHVYWYRQLPEEGLKFMVYLQKENIIDESGMPKERFSAEFPKEGPSILRIQQVVRGDSAAYFCASSRSKDTQYFGPGTRLTVL.

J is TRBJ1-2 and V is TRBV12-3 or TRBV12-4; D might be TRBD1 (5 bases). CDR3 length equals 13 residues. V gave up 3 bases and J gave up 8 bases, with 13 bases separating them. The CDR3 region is CASSLGVRLGYTF. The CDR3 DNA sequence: TGTGCCAGCAGTTTGGGGGTTCGGCTCGGCTACACCTTC.

The CDR3 loop reads CASSTNRGITEAFF. CDR3 DNA sequence: TGTGCCAGCAGCACGAACAGGGGTATCACTGAAGCTTTCTTT. This chain joins TRBV7-3 and TRBJ1-1, with 7 bases that match TRBD1. With V trimmed by 5 bases and J by 4 bases, 7 bases remained unmatched. CDR3 length equals 14 residues. Germline lookup yields CDR1 SGHTA and CDR2 FQGTGA.

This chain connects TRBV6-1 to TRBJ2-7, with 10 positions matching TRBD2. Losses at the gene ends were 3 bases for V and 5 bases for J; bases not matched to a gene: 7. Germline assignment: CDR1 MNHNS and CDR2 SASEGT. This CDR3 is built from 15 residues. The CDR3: CASSDPGLATDEQYF. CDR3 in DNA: TGTGCCAGCAGTGACCCGGGACTAGCGACGGACGAGCAGTACTTC.

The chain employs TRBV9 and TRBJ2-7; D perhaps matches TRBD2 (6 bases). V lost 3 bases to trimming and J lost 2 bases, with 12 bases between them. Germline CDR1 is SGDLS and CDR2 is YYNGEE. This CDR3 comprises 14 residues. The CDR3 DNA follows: TGTGCCAGCAGCGGTAGTACGGGAGCCTACGAGCAGTACTTC. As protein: CASSGSTGAYEQYF.

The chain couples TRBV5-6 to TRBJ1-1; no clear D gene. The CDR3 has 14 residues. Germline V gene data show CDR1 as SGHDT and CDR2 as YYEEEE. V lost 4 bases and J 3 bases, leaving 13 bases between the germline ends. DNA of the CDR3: TGTGCCAGCAGCCTGACGGGATTGGACACTGAAGCTTTCTTT. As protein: CASSLTGLDTEAFF. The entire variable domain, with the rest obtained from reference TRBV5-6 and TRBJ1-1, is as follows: DAGVTQSPTHLIKTRGQQVTLRCSPKSGHDTVSWYQQALGQGPQFIFQYYEEEERQRGNFPDRFSGHQFPNYSSELNVNALLLGDSALYLCASSLTGLDTEAFFGQGTRLTVV.

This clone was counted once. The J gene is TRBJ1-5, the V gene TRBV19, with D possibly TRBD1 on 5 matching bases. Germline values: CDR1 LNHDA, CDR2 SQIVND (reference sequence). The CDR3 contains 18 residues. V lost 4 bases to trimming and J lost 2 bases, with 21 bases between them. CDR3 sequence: CASSTNIHTGTRNQPQHF. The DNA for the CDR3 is TGTGCCAGTAGTACTAACATCCACACCGGGACGCGCAATCAGCCCCAGCATTTT.

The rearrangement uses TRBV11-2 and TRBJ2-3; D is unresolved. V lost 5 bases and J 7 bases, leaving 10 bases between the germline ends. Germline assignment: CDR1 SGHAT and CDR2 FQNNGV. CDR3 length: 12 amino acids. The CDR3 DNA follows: TGTGCCAGCAGCACCCCCGGGCATACGCAGTATTTT. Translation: CASSTPGHTQYF.

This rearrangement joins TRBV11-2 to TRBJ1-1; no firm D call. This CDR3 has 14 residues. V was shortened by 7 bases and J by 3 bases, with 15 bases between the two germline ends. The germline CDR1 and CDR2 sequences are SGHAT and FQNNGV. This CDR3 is CASKESPGDTEAFF. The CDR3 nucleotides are TGTGCCAGCAAGGAGTCCCCCGGGGACACTGAAGCTTTCTTT.

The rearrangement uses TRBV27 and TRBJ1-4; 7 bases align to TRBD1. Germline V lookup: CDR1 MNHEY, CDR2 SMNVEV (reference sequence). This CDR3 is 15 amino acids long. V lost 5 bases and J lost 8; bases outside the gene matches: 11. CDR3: CASSMETGKREKLFF. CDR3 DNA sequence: TGTGCCAGCAGTATGGAGACAGGGAAGAGGGAAAAACTGTTTTTT.

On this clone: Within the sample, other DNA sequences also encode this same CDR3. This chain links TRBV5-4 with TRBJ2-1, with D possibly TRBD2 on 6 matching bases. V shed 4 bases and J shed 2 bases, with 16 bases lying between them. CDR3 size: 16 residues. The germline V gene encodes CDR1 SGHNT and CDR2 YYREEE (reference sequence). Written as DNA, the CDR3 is TGTGCCAGCAGCCTTTCTAGGACTACAACCTACAATGAGCAGTTCTTC. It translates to CASSLSRTTTYNEQFF. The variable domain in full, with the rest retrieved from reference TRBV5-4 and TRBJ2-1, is ETGVTQSPTHLIKTRGQQVTLRCSSQSGHNTVSWYQQALGQGPQFIFQYYREEENGRGNFPPRFSGLQFPNYSSELNVNALELDDSALYLCASSLSRTTTYNEQFFGPGTRLTVL.

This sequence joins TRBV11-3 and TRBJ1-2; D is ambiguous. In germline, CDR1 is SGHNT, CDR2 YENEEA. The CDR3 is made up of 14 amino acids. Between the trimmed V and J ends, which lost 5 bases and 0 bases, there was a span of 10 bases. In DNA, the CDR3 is TGTGCCAGCAGCCTGGACTCCTCTAACTATGGCTACACCTTC. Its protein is CASSLDSSNYGYTF.

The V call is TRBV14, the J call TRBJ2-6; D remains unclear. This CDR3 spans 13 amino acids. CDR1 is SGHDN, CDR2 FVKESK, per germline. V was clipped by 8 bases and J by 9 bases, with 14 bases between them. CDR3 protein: CASGRLVGNVLTF. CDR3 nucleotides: TGTGCCAGCGGCCGATTGGTGGGCAACGTCCTGACTTTC.

CDR3 loop: CASSLGSEAFF. The CDR3 DNA sequence: TGCGCCAGCAGTCTAGGTTCTGAAGCTTTCTTT. The chain has TRBV10-2 and TRBJ1-1, with unresolved D. Germline V gene data show CDR1 as WSHSY and CDR2 as SAAADI. This CDR3 has 11 residues. V lost 5 bases to trimming and J lost 6 bases, with 7 bases between them.

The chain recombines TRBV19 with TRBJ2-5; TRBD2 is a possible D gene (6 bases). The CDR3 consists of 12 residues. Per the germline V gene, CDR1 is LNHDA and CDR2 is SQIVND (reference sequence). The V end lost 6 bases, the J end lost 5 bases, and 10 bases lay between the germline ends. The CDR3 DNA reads TGTGCCAGTAGAGCCCGGGGGGAGACCCAGTACTTC. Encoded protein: CASRARGETQYF.

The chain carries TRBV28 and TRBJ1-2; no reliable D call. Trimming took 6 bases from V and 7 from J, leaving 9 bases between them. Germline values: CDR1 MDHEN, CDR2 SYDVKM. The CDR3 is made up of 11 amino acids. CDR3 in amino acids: CASRLSSGYTF. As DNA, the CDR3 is TGTGCCAGCAGGCTCTCAAGTGGCTACACCTTC.

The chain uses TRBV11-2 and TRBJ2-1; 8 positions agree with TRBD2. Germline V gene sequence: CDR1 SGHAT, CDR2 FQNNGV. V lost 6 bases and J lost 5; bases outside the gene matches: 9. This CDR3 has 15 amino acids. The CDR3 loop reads CASRGRGARDNEQFF. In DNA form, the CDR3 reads TGTGCCAGCAGGGGGCGGGGGGCGCGAGACAATGAGCAGTTCTTC.

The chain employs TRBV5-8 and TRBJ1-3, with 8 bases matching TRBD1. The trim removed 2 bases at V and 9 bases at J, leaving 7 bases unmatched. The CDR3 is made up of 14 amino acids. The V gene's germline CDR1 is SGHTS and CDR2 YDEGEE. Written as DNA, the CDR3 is TGTGCCAGCAGCTTTCAGGGGGCATTTGGCACCATATATTTT. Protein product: CASSFQGAFGTIYF.

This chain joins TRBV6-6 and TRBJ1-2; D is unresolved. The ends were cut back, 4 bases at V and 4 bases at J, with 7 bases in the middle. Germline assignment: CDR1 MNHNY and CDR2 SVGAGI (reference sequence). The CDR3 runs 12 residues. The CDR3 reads CASSSDGYGYTF. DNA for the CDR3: TGTGCCAGCAGTTCGGACGGCTATGGCTACACCTTC.

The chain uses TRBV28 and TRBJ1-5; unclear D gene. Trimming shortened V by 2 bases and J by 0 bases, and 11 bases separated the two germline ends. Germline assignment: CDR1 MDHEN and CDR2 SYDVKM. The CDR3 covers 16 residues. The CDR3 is CASSLGTTYSNQPQHF. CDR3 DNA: TGTGCCAGCAGTTTAGGCACGACTTATAGCAATCAGCCCCAGCATTTT.

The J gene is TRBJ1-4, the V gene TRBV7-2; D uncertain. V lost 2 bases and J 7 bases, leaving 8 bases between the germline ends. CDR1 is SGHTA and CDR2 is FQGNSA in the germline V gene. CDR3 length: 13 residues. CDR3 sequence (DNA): TGTGCCAGCAGCTTAATTCAGAGTGAAAAACTGTTTTTT. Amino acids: CASSLIQSEKLFF.

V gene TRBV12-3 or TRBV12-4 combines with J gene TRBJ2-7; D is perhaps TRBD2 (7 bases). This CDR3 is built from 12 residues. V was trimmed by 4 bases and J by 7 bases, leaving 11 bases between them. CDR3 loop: CASSWGRGEQYF. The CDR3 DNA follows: TGTGCCAGCAGTTGGGGGCGGGGGGAGCAGTACTTC.

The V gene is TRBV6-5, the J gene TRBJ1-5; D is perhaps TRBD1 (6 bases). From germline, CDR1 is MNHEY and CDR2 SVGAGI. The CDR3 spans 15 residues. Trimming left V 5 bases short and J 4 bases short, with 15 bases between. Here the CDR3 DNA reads TGTGCCAGCAGTATGTATACCACAGGGAATCAGCCCCAGCATTTT. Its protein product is CASSMYTTGNQPQHF.

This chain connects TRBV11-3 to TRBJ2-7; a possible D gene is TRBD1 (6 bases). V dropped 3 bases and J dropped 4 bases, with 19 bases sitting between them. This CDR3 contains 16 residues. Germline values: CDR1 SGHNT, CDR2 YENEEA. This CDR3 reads CASSFFSTGRGYEQYF. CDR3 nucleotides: TGTGCCAGCAGCTTCTTCTCGACAGGTAGGGGTTACGAGCAGTACTTC.

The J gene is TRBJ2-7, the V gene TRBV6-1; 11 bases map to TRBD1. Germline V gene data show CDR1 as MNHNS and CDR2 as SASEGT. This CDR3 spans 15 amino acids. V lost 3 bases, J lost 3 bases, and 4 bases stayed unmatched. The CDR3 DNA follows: TGTGCCAGCAGTGATTCCGGGACAGGGGGCTACGAGCAGTACTTC. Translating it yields CASSDSGTGGYEQYF.

The CDR3 sequence is CASSLVLGRTEAFF. The DNA of the CDR3 is TGTGCCAGCAGCTTAGTATTAGGGAGGACTGAAGCTTTCTTT. The chain has TRBV7-2 and TRBJ1-1; D remains ambiguous. V was pared by 1 base and J by 5 bases, with 11 bases between. The CDR3 is 14 amino acids. Germline CDR1 and CDR2: SGHTA and FQGNSA.